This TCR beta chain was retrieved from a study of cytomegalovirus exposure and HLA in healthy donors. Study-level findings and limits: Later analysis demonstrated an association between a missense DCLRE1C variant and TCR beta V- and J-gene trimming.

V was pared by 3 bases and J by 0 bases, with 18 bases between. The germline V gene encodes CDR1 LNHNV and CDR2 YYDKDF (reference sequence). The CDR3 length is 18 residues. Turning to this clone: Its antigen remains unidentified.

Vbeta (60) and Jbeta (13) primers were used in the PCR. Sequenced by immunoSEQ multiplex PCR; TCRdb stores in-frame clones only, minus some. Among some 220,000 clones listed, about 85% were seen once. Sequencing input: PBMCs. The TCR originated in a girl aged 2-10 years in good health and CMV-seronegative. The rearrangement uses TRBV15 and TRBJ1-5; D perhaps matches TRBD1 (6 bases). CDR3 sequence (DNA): TGTGCCACCAGCAGCGGGACCCTAGGGGGATATAGCAATCAGCCCCAGCATTTT. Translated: CATSSGTLGGYSNQPQHF. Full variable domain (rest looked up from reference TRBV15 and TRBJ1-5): DAMVIQNPRYQVTQFGKPVTLSCSQTLNHNVMYWYQQKSSQAPKLLFHYYDKDFNNEADTPDNFQSRRPNTSFCFLDIRSPGLGDTAMYLCATSSGTLGGYSNQPQHFGDGTRLSIL.